This TCR beta chain was identified during a study of blood T cells in healthy people across ages. With a J-beta primer mix and a sample-barcoded 5' primer, a second PCR ran roughly 6 to 11 cycles. TCRdb independently ran MiXCR on the 5' RACE reads; one entry per CDR3 protein. This table has 800,000 to 950,000 distinct CDR3 sequences, approximately 32% appearing once. The germline V gene encodes CDR1 SGHTA and CDR2 FQGNSA. This CDR3 is 14 amino acids long. Trimming removed 4 bases at V and 0 bases at J, with 6 bases between. This clonotype showed up just a few times. These data also formed part of another study, on T cells of mothers and their children.

The rearrangement joins TRBV7-2 to TRBJ2-2; D gene unclear. The sample taken for sequencing was blood. The sequence came from a woman in her thirties or forties in good health. The CDR3 protein is CASSSVPNTGELFF. The CDR3 DNA is TGTGCCAGCAGCTCAGTCCCGAACACCGGGGAGCTGTTTTTT. Supplemented by reference TRBV7-2 and TRBJ2-2, the full variable domain reads GAGVSQSPSNKVTEKGKDVELRCDPISGHTALYWYRQSLGQGLEFLIYFQGNSAPDKSGLPSDRFSAERTGGSVSTLTIQRTQQEDSAVYLCASSSVPNTGELFFGEGSRLTVL.